The 25 T cell receptor beta chains given below trace back to one sample, sequenced in a study of cytomegalovirus exposure and HLA in healthy donors. Primers included in the PCR were 60 Vbeta and 13 Jbeta primers. Clones were sequenced by immunoSEQ multiplex PCR, and TCRdb holds only the in-frame ones, with some missing. The top ten hold 9.5% to 12% of the sample, which has approximately 120,000 clones, around 77% seen once. Specimen: PBMCs. The receptors shown here come from a man aged 40-50 years in good health and CMV-seropositive.

V and J are TRBV20-1 and TRBJ1-2; tentatively, D is TRBD1 (6 bases). The CDR3 is 11 residues long. V gave up 2 bases and J gave up 14 bases, with 15 bases separating them. Germline V gives CDR1 DFQATT, CDR2 SNEGSKA (reference sequence). The CDR3 loop is CSARKKRDITF. CDR3 coding DNA: TGCAGTGCTAGAAAAAAAAGGGACATAACCTTC.

The chain carries TRBV2 and TRBJ2-7; D is possibly TRBD2 (5 bases). Germline assignment: CDR1 SNHLY and CDR2 FYNNEI. This CDR3 region has 14 residues. V was pared by 6 bases and J by 4 bases, with 16 bases between. CDR3 protein: CASSRGGGWYEQYF. The CDR3 region has the DNA TGTGCCAGCAGCCGCGGAGGCGGGTGGTACGAGCAGTACTTC.

The rearrangement joins TRBV29-1 to TRBJ1-5; the match to TRBD1 covers 7 bases. Per germline, CDR1 SQVTM and CDR2 ANQGSEA. Germline trimming cut 4 bases from V and 2 bases from J; bases unmatched to any gene: 2. This CDR3 region has 13 residues. The CDR3 DNA reads as TGCAGCGTTGGCAGGGGGGGCAATCAGCCCCAGCATTTT. Amino acid sequence: CSVGRGGNQPQHF.

In its sample, this clone was seen a few times. The V call is TRBV6-6, the J call TRBJ1-1, with D possibly TRBD1 on 5 matching bases. V dropped 0 bases and J dropped 8 bases, with 13 bases sitting between them. There are 14 residues in the CDR3. Germline V gene sequence: CDR1 MNHNY, CDR2 SVGAGI (reference sequence). The CDR3 is CASSYSMGQTEAFF. Here the CDR3 DNA reads TGTGCCAGCAGTTACTCGATGGGGCAGACAGAAGCTTTCTTT.

CDR3 sequence: CASSLAASSYEQYF. The CDR3 coding sequence is TGTGCCAGCAGCTTAGCAGCGAGCTCCTACGAGCAGTACTTC. V is TRBV7-8 and J is TRBJ2-7; D call uncertain. The CDR3 is made up of 14 amino acids. V shed 0 bases and J shed 0 bases, with 6 bases lying between them. From germline, CDR1 is SGHVS and CDR2 FQNEAQ. The complete variable domain, with remaining parts taken from reference TRBV7-8 and TRBJ2-7, reads GAGVSQSPRYKVAKRGQDVALRCDPISGHVSLFWYQQALGQGPEFLTYFQNEAQLDKSGLPSDRFFAERPEGSVSTLKIQRTQQEDSAVYLCASSLAASSYEQYFGPGTRLTVT.

In this sample, this clone turned up a few times. The chain recombines TRBV18 with TRBJ2-1; the match to TRBD1 covers 7 bases. Losses at the gene ends were 1 base for V and 1 base for J; bases not matched to a gene: 7. Germline V gene sequence: CDR1 KGHSH, CDR2 LQKENI. The CDR3 sequence is 17 residues long. Here the CDR3 reads CASSPLNPGQSYNEQFF. CDR3 DNA: TGTGCCAGCTCACCACTCAACCCGGGACAGTCCTACAATGAGCAGTTCTTC.

This clone has just a few counts. The germline gene is not matched at one end of the junction; a read error may be the cause. DNA of the CDR3: TGTGCCAGCAGTGAAGCGGGCAGGGTACGCTCTGGGGCCAACGGCCTGACTTTC. This sequence encodes CASSEAGRVRSGANGLTF. This chain connects TRBV6-1 to TRBJ2-6, with D possibly TRBD1 on 5 matching bases. CDR1 and CDR2 from the germline V gene are MNHNS and SASEGT. The CDR3 has 18 amino acids.

A word on this clone: Other DNA sequences within the sample encode an identical CDR3. For the CDR3, the DNA is TGTGCCAGCAGCTGGGGACAGGGGTGGACTGAAGCTTTCTTT. Amino acids: CASSWGQGWTEAFF. V and J are TRBV5-6 and TRBJ1-1; TRBD1 aligns across 10 bases. Germline V gene lookup returns CDR1 SGHDT and CDR2 YYEEEE. V lost 3 bases to trimming and J lost 5 bases; unmatched junction nucleotides: 4. This CDR3 has 14 amino acids.

The V gene is TRBV7-2, the J gene TRBJ2-7; 9 positions agree with TRBD2. CDR1 and CDR2 (germline): SGHTA, FQGNSA. The CDR3 length is 15 residues. The ends lost 1 base at V and 6 bases at J; junction bases unmatched: 7. The CDR3 bases are TGTGCCAGCAGCTTAGAAGTAGCGGGGGTTCCCGAGCAGTACTTC. As protein: CASSLEVAGVPEQYF.

This clone was counted once. The chain combines TRBV21-1 with TRBJ2-1; the table's TRBD1 call for D was not verified on the DNA. TRBV21-1 is given as a pseudogene. This CDR3 has 14 residues. The CDR3 sequence: CASSKTGVGNEQFF. The CDR3 region has the DNA TGTGCCAGCAGCAAAACAGGGGTTGGCAATGAGCAGTTCTTC.

The chain employs TRBV14 and TRBJ2-3, with a tentative D call TRBD1 (6 bases). CDR3 length: 13 amino acids. Germline lookup yields CDR1 SGHDN and CDR2 FVKESK. The ends were cut back, 2 bases at V and 9 bases at J, with 12 bases in the middle. The CDR3 sequence: CASSQSGQWTQYF. The CDR3 DNA reads as TGTGCCAGCAGCCAATCAGGACAGTGGACGCAGTATTTT.

This clone has more than one count but fewer than ten. In nucleotides, the CDR3 is TGTGCCAGCAGCTTACCCGAAGGACAGCCGAACACCGGGGAGCTGTTTTTT. Its translation: CASSLPEGQPNTGELFF. The chain joins TRBV9 to TRBJ2-2, with a weak D call TRBD1 (6 bases). V was cut by 4 bases and J by 0 bases, with 16 bases left in between. The length of the CDR3 is 17 residues. Germline CDR1 is SGDLS and CDR2 is YYNGEE.

The chain is built from TRBV6-4 and TRBJ2-1, with TRBD2 matching 7 bases. Germline trimming cut 4 bases from V and 9 bases from J; bases unmatched to any gene: 6. CDR1 is MRHNA and CDR2 is SNTAGT in the germline V gene. The CDR3 is made up of 13 amino acids. In DNA, the CDR3 is TGTGCCAGCAGTGCTTCCCGGGGGGTTGAGCAGTTCTTC. Its protein product is CASSASRGVEQFF.

V gene TRBV28 combines with J gene TRBJ2-2, with a possible D match to TRBD1 (7 bases). Germline CDR1 reads MDHEN; CDR2 reads SYDVKM. Trimming pared 0 bases from V and 6 bases from J, leaving 11 bases between. The CDR3 extends over 15 amino acids. This CDR3 reads CASSLWVRGAGELFF. The CDR3 bases are TGTGCCAGCAGTTTATGGGTCAGGGGGGCCGGGGAGCTGTTTTTT.

The rearrangement links TRBV4-1 to TRBJ2-5; no reliable D call. The V end was cut by 1 base, the J end by 1 base, with 10 bases between. Germline V lookup: CDR1 MGHRA, CDR2 YSYEKL. This CDR3 has 15 residues. CDR3 sequence reads: CASSQGDGGQETQYF. CDR3 sequence (DNA): TGCGCCAGCAGCCAAGGCGACGGCGGCCAAGAGACCCAGTACTTC.

The chain links TRBV5-1 to TRBJ2-5; weak D call: TRBD1 (6 bases). Germline V lookup: CDR1 SGHRS, CDR2 YFSETQ. The V and J ends lost 1 base and 5 bases respectively, with 18 bases between them. CDR3 length equals 16 residues. The CDR3: CASSLRGWVNRETQYF. As DNA, the CDR3 is TGCGCCAGCAGCTTGAGGGGGTGGGTGAACCGGGAGACCCAGTACTTC.

The chain has TRBV5-4 and TRBJ2-2; D call uncertain. V was pared by 0 bases and J by 3 bases, with 9 bases between. Germline CDR1 is SGHNT and CDR2 is YYREEE (reference sequence). The CDR3 has 15 amino acids. The CDR3 DNA sequence: TGTGCCAGCAGCTTGGAACCTAGAGACACCGGGGAGCTGTTTTTT. Translation: CASSLEPRDTGELFF. The entire variable domain, with the rest obtained from reference TRBV5-4 and TRBJ2-2, is as follows: ETGVTQSPTHLIKTRGQQVTLRCSSQSGHNTVSWYQQALGQGPQFIFQYYREEENGRGNFPPRFSGLQFPNYSSELNVNALELDDSALYLCASSLEPRDTGELFFGEGSRLTVL.

The chain uses TRBV6-1 and TRBJ2-2; D remains unclear. Germline assignment: CDR1 MNHNS and CDR2 SASEGT. This CDR3 is 12 amino acids long. V was shortened by 2 bases and J by 8 bases, with 6 bases between the two germline ends. The CDR3, as DNA: TGTGCCAGCAGTGAACCTAATGGGGAGCTGTTTTTT. Amino acid sequence: CASSEPNGELFF.

Notes on this clone: A read error may account for a junction end that differs from germline. This chain links TRBV7-9 with TRBJ2-4; D unresolved. The CDR3 has 17 residues. Germline V CDR1 and CDR2: SEHNR, FQNEAQ (reference sequence). The CDR3 sequence: CSSSPWAGTLAKNIQYF. CDR3 DNA: TGTTCCAGCAGCCCATGGGCAGGAACTCTAGCCAAAAACATTCAGTACTTC.

The chain is built from TRBV5-1 and TRBJ1-2, with D tentatively TRBD1 (5 bases). The V end lost 7 bases, the J end lost 4 bases, and 26 bases lay between the germline ends. The CDR3 consists of 17 residues. Germline CDR1 and CDR2: SGHRS and YFSETQ. In DNA, the CDR3 is TGCGCCAGCCCGAAAGTGGCGGGGCAACCAAACTCCTATGGCTACACCTTC. This encodes CASPKVAGQPNSYGYTF.

The V call is TRBV7-2, the J call TRBJ2-1; D is uncertain. Germline CDR1 SGHTA, CDR2 FQGNSA. The CDR3 is made up of 14 amino acids. With 1 base removed from V and 5 bases from J, the gap between germline ends came to 9 bases. CDR3 nucleotide sequence: TGTGCCAGCAGCTTAGACGTTGGGCACAATGAGCAGTTCTTC. This sequence encodes CASSLDVGHNEQFF.

The CDR3 DNA sequence: TGTGCCAGCAGTGATCCCGGGACAGGGGGCAGGAATGAGCAGTTCTTC. Residues: CASSDPGTGGRNEQFF. The chain combines TRBV2 with TRBJ2-1, with TRBD1 matching over 12 bases. V lost 3 bases, J lost 7 bases, and 7 bases stayed unmatched. The CDR3 length is 16 residues. Germline V lookup: CDR1 SNHLY, CDR2 FYNNEI.

This clone appeared a few times. The chain uses TRBV18 and TRBJ2-3; 11 positions match TRBD1. The trim removed 0 bases at V and 4 bases at J, leaving 3 bases unmatched. The CDR3 is 16 residues long. CDR1 KGHSH and CDR2 LQKENI come from the germline V gene. In nucleotides, the CDR3 is TGTGCCAGCTCACCACCGGGACAGGGGGGATCAGATACGCAGTATTTT. This codes for CASSPPGQGGSDTQYF.

The V call is TRBV7-2, the J call TRBJ2-5, with D unclear. V lost 5 bases and J 1 base, leaving 5 bases between the germline ends. CDR1 is SGHTA, CDR2 FQGNSA, per germline. The CDR3 has 12 residues. This CDR3 is CASSRSQETQYF. The CDR3 nucleotides read TGTGCCAGCAGCCGGTCCCAAGAGACCCAGTACTTC.

This clone has just a few counts. V is TRBV5-4 and J is TRBJ1-6; D is perhaps TRBD1 (6 bases). Germline-derived CDR1 and CDR2 are SGHNT and YYREEE (reference sequence). This CDR3 spans 14 amino acids. V lost 4 bases and J lost 9, with 14 bases in between. As DNA, the CDR3 is TGTGCCAGCAGCGCAGGGGTGGCGAGTTCACCCCTCCACTTT. This translates into CASSAGVASSPLHF.